A single sample gave rise to the 7 T cell receptor beta chains below, sequenced in a study of identical twins (dated by TCRdb to 2015 to 2016). Library preparation was by 5' RACE. Sequencing was performed on an Illumina HiSeq 2000. TCRdb reprocessed the public reads (quality trimming at Q25 with fastp, clone calling with MiXCR) and kept in-frame beta chains. Rows are combined by CDR3 protein, so each entry shows the most common genes and DNA. The sample table contains hundreds of thousands of distinct CDR3 sequences; only one count was recorded for over 8.5% of them. The biggest ten clones account for 0.8% to 1% of the sample. The same data also contributed to another study, on yellow fever vaccine responses in identical twins.

Sequenced material: PBMCs. These receptors came from a woman younger than 35 in good health.

The gene calls are TRBV7-2 and TRBJ1-2; tentatively, D is TRBD1 (6 bases). The CDR3 loop spans 15 amino acids. V dropped 1 base and J dropped 3 bases, with 12 bases sitting between them. Germline CDR1 and CDR2: SGHTA and FQGNSA. The CDR3 sequence: CASSLVAQGHYGYTF. The CDR3 DNA sequence: TGTGCCAGCAGCTTAGTAGCGCAGGGGCACTATGGCTACACCTTC.

This clonotype turned up a few times. The genes are TRBV7-8 and TRBJ1-5; D call uncertain. This CDR3 is 14 amino acids long. Trimming pared 4 bases from V and 0 bases from J, leaving 7 bases between. CDR1 and CDR2 (germline): SGHVS, FQNEAQ. CDR3 loop: CASSWQNSNQPQHF. The CDR3 nucleotides read TGTGCCAGCAGCTGGCAGAATAGCAATCAGCCCCAGCATTTT.

At least ten counts were recorded for this clonotype. The V call is TRBV5-1, the J call TRBJ1-1; D call uncertain. V lost 2 bases to trimming and J lost 4 bases, with 9 bases between them. CDR1 is SGHRS, CDR2 YFSETQ, per germline. The CDR3 extends over 13 amino acids. The CDR3: CASSFAYSTEAFF. The CDR3 DNA reads as TGCGCCAGCAGCTTCGCCTATTCCACTGAAGCTTTCTTT.

The chain joins TRBV4-2 to TRBJ1-2; D is unclear. Germline CDR1 LGHNA, CDR2 YNFKEQ. The CDR3 totals 14 residues. Trimming left V 1 base short and J 6 bases short, with 12 bases between. CDR3 coding DNA: TGTGCCAGCAGCCAAGCTTGGGATATCGATGGCTACACCTTC. This translates into CASSQAWDIDGYTF.

The chain recombines TRBV10-3 with TRBJ1-3; no definite D call. Germline CDR1 is ENHRY and CDR2 is SYGVKD. This CDR3 comprises 11 residues. V was trimmed by 6 bases and J by 9 bases, leaving 9 bases between them. In DNA, the CDR3 is TGTGCCATCAGCAGCTTTGGCACCATATATTTT. Encoded protein: CAISSFGTIYF.

This clonotype was recorded a few times. The rearrangement links TRBV6-1 to TRBJ2-1; 11 bases are shared with TRBD2. The junction had 7 bases not matched to a gene; V was cut back by 6 bases and J by 6 bases. CDR3 size: 15 residues. The germline gives CDR1 MNHNS, CDR2 SASEGT. The CDR3, as DNA: TGTGCCAGCAGACTTAGCGGGGGGGCCGGCAATGAGCAGTTCTTC. This sequence encodes CASRLSGGAGNEQFF.

This clonotype has a count of ten or more. This chain connects TRBV29-1 to TRBJ2-3; TRBD1 is a possible D gene (6 bases). V shed 6 bases and J shed 4 bases, with 11 bases lying between them. CDR3 length: 12 residues. Germline V lookup: CDR1 SQVTM, CDR2 ANQGSEA. The CDR3 DNA reads as TGCAGCGTCTTGACAGGTTCAGATACGCAGTATTTT. It codes for CSVLTGSDTQYF.